This entry features one T cell receptor (beta chain) sequence. The sample is drawn from a study of T cell changes during pregnancy in multiple sclerosis. This table comes from immunoSEQ multiplex PCR, and its TCRdb copy is limited to in-frame clones, with some not included. The sample has around 80,000 clones, about 91% seen once. V was trimmed by 2 bases and J by 0 bases, leaving 11 bases between them. Germline CDR1 reads MNHNS; CDR2 reads SASEGT. This CDR3 spans 16 amino acids. V gene TRBV6-1 combines with J gene TRBJ1-5; D perhaps matches TRBD1 (5 bases). The TCR sequence derives from a female donor with multiple sclerosis, enrolled in a pregnancy study. The source material was peripheral blood, sampled before pregnancy. The CDR3 region is CASSEPRGISNQPQHF. The DNA for the CDR3 is TGTGCCAGCAGTGAACCCCGGGGGATTAGCAATCAGCCCCAGCATTTT.